The entry that follows covers one TCR beta chain sequence. For the diagnoses, clinical symptoms, serum thyroxine and TRAb, thyroid ultrasound and orbital computed tomography were used. Fresh peripheral blood, roughly 9.8 ml of it, supplied the PBMCs. These data come from a study of T cells in Graves' hyperthyroidism and ophthalmopathy. Whole-study context: Peripheral blood samples were taken at initial diagnosis, prior to any treatment.

RNA transcripts were the template for amplifying TCR beta CDR3 regions. TCR CDR3 underwent first-round RT-PCR with the HTBI primer set. TCRdb independently ran MiXCR on the multiplex PCR reads; one entry per CDR3 protein. The table lists some 400,000 distinct CDR3 sequences, approximately 13% of them singletons. Germline lookup yields CDR1 SGHRS and CDR2 YFSETQ. Trimming took 7 bases from V and 10 from J, leaving 27 bases between them. The CDR3 spans 17 residues. The genes are TRBV5-1 and TRBJ1-6, with D perhaps TRBD1 (6 bases). The material sequenced was blood. The sequence came from a man aged 30 to 45 with Graves' hyperthyroidism that later progressed to Graves' ophthalmopathy. As DNA, the CDR3 is TGCGCCAGCCGGTTTGGCCCCCCAACAGGGTACGGATCACCCCTCCACTTT. Its translation is CASRFGPPTGYGSPLHF.